The T cell receptor beta chain under discussion was sequenced for a study of diagnostic markers for celiac disease (dated by TCRdb to between 2020 and 2021). As regards this clonotype: What antigen it recognizes has not been identified.

The germline V gene gives CDR1 as SQVTM and CDR2 as ANQGSEA. Inclusive of the bounding cysteine and phenylalanine, the CDR3 is 15 residues long. DNA was not recorded. This sample was sequenced with an Illumina MiSeq. TCRdb reprocessed the reads and assigns one entry to each CDR3 protein sequence, leaving out DNA. The sample table holds roughly 5,600 distinct CDR3 sequences. 5.5% to 7.5% of the sample belongs to the ten largest clones. Source material: either unsorted cells or a sorted T cell fraction (not recorded which). This clonotype was sampled from a human donor. This table probably holds off-target reads from a library built for another chain. This chain joins TRBV29-1 to TRBJ2-7. The CDR3 here reads CSVEGSDLFPYEQYF.